What follows are 30 T cell receptor beta chains derived from one specimen sequenced in a study of OX40 agonist ivuxolimab in advanced cancers. Here immunoSEQ multiplex PCR was the method, and the copy in TCRdb shows in-frame clones only, minus some. In the table there are 72,000 or so clones, around 87% of which are singletons. Sequencing used CD4+ or CD8+ T cells sorted from blood, obtained in a trial of the OX40 agonist ivuxolimab. The receptors originated from an adult with an advanced solid tumor such as melanoma, head and neck, liver or kidney cancer.

This chain connects TRBV13 to TRBJ1-2; perhaps TRBD1 as D (6 bases). There are 16 residues in the CDR3. The V end was cut by 1 base, the J end by 0 bases, with 12 bases between. Per the germline V gene, CDR1 is PRHDT and CDR2 is FYEKMQ (reference sequence). CDR3 DNA sequence: TGTGCCAGCAGCTTAGATCTGGACAGCCCTAACTATGGCTACACCTTC. Its translation is CASSLDLDSPNYGYTF.

This clone was counted between two and nine times. CDR3 nucleotide sequence: TGTGCCAGCAGCGTGGGGGCAGGAGCGGGAGACACCGGGGAGCTGTTTTTT. Amino acid sequence: CASSVGAGAGDTGELFF. This sequence joins TRBV9 and TRBJ2-2; 8 bases fit TRBD2. From germline, CDR1 is SGDLS and CDR2 YYNGEE. This CDR3 is built from 17 residues. Unmatched junction bases numbered 9, after V lost 2 bases and J lost 3 bases.

CDR3 residues: CASRTGDASDTDTQYF. CDR3 DNA sequence: TGTGCCAGCAGAACAGGGGACGCATCCGACACAGATACGCAGTATTTT. The V and J genes are TRBV11-2 and TRBJ2-3; 7 nucleotides align to TRBD1. The CDR3 extends over 16 amino acids. V shed 6 bases, J shed 2 bases, and the junction held 11 bases outside the gene matches. From germline, CDR1 is SGHAT and CDR2 FQNNGV.

The chain is built from TRBV28 and TRBJ2-5; D may match TRBD1 or TRBD2 (7 bases each). Germline CDR1 reads MDHEN; CDR2 reads SYDVKM. The CDR3 is 15 amino acids. V shed 6 bases and J shed 5 bases, with 19 bases lying between them. This CDR3 is CASRHLRQGGETQYF. CDR3 DNA sequence: TGTGCCAGCAGACACCTCCGACAGGGAGGGGAGACCCAGTACTTC. The whole variable domain, filled in from reference TRBV28 and TRBJ2-5, reads DVKVTQSSRYLVKRTGEKVFLECVQDMDHENMFWYRQDPGLGLRLIYFSYDVKMKEKGDIPEGYSVSREKKERFSLILESASTNQTSMYLCASRHLRQGGETQYFGPGTRLLVL.

The chain has TRBV27 and TRBJ2-5, with D maybe TRBD2 (6 bases). The germline V and J ends were trimmed by 7 bases and 8 bases, with 23 bases remaining between them. The CDR3 is 15 residues long. The germline V gene encodes CDR1 MNHEY and CDR2 SMNVEV (reference sequence). The CDR3 is CASKEGSVFTATQYF. DNA for the CDR3: TGTGCCAGCAAGGAGGGGAGCGTATTTACGGCCACCCAGTACTTC.

The count of this clone is one. Here the CDR3 DNA reads TGTGCCATCAGTGGGGAGGGGAACACTGAAGCTTTCTTT. Amino acids: CAISGEGNTEAFF. The J gene is TRBJ1-1, the V gene TRBV10-3; D ambiguous. The germline gives CDR1 ENHRY, CDR2 SYGVKD. V lost 4 bases and J 1 base, leaving 7 bases between the germline ends. The CDR3 is 13 amino acids.

The V call is TRBV7-8, the J call TRBJ1-4; the D gene is possibly TRBD1 (6 bases). Germline V gives CDR1 SGHVS, CDR2 FQNEAQ. Trimming removed 1 base at V and 2 bases at J, with 11 bases between. CDR3 size: 16 residues. The CDR3 spells CASSLGRGRTNEKLFF. DNA for the CDR3: TGTGCCAGCAGCTTAGGCAGGGGCCGGACTAATGAAAAACTGTTTTTT.

The chain joins TRBV4-1 to TRBJ1-1, with a weak D call TRBD1 (5 bases). V dropped 1 base and J dropped 4 bases, with 13 bases sitting between them. The CDR3 consists of 15 residues. Per germline, CDR1 MGHRA and CDR2 YSYEKL. The CDR3 here is CASSQGVSGVTEAFF. The CDR3 DNA reads as TGCGCCAGCAGCCAAGGAGTATCGGGGGTCACTGAAGCTTTCTTT.

The chain couples TRBV2 to TRBJ2-7; 8 bases fit TRBD2. The germline CDR1 and CDR2 sequences are SNHLY and FYNNEI. J was trimmed by 3 bases and V by 2 bases; bases with no gene match: 6. This CDR3 contains 15 residues. The CDR3 DNA reads as TGTGCCAGCAGTGAACCACCAGCGGGAGTCTACGAGCAGTACTTC. It encodes CASSEPPAGVYEQYF.

The rearrangement links TRBV2 to TRBJ2-5; TRBD2 matches 11 bases. CDR3 length: 16 residues. With 0 bases clipped from V and 4 bases from J, the junction kept 4 bases outside the gene matches. The germline V gene has CDR1 SNHLY and CDR2 FYNNEI. Here the CDR3 reads CASSEASGRALETQYF. DNA for the CDR3: TGTGCCAGCAGTGAAGCTAGCGGGAGGGCTTTAGAGACCCAGTACTTC.

This rearrangement joins TRBV6-1 to TRBJ2-6; unclear D gene. The CDR3 consists of 16 residues. Trimming took 2 bases from V and 4 from J, leaving 12 bases between them. The V gene's germline CDR1 is MNHNS and CDR2 SASEGT. The CDR3 region is CASSERWVSGANVLTF. The DNA of the CDR3 is TGTGCCAGCAGTGAACGGTGGGTGTCGGGGGCCAACGTCCTGACTTTC.

The V and J genes are TRBV5-1 and TRBJ2-7, with D hard to call. This CDR3 comprises 15 residues. The germline V and J ends were trimmed by 2 bases and 3 bases, with 15 bases remaining between them. CDR1 is SGHRS and CDR2 is YFSETQ in the germline V gene. For the CDR3, the DNA is TGCGCCAGCAGCTTCCAAGACCCAGGAAGCTACGAGCAGTACTTC. This encodes CASSFQDPGSYEQYF. Full variable domain (outside the CDR3, taken from reference TRBV5-1 and TRBJ2-7): KAGVTQTPRYLIKTRGQQVTLSCSPISGHRSVSWYQQTPGQGLQFLFEYFSETQRNKGNFPGRFSGRQFSNSRSEMNVSTLELGDSALYLCASSFQDPGSYEQYFGPGTRLTVT.

The chain employs TRBV10-1 and TRBJ2-2, with 11 bases that match TRBD2. V lost 5 bases to trimming and J lost 4 bases; unmatched junction nucleotides: 3. From germline, CDR1 is WNHNN and CDR2 SYGVQD (reference sequence). The CDR3 loop spans 15 amino acids. CDR3: CASSSSGRATGELFF. The CDR3 bases are TGCGCCAGCAGTAGTAGCGGGAGGGCCACCGGGGAGCTGTTTTTT.

This clone was detected once. The CDR3 nucleotides are TGTGCCAGCAGCTTGACAAGTATGATGAATCAGCCCCAGCATTTT. Translating gives CASSLTSMMNQPQHF. V usage is TRBV5-4 and J usage is TRBJ1-5; D is ambiguous. The CDR3 totals 15 residues. Germline V gene sequence: CDR1 SGHNT, CDR2 YYREEE (reference sequence). The germline V and J ends were trimmed by 1 base and 4 bases, with 12 bases remaining between them.

This clone was picked up one time. The V call is TRBV29-1, the J call TRBJ2-2; no clear D. The CDR3 sequence is 11 residues long. V lost 2 bases to trimming and J lost 6 bases, with 4 bases between them. Germline CDR1 and CDR2: SQVTM and ANQGSEA. CDR3 amino acids: CSVETPGELFF. In DNA, the CDR3 is TGCAGCGTTGAAACCCCCGGGGAGCTGTTTTTT.

This chain connects TRBV6-4 to TRBJ1-1; possible D gene TRBD1, 5 bases. CDR3 size: 18 residues. Per germline, CDR1 MRHNA and CDR2 SNTAGT. The V and J ends lost 4 bases and 0 bases respectively, with 21 bases between them. CDR3: CASSVQGGGGRVNTEAFF. CDR3 sequence (DNA): TGTGCCAGCAGTGTTCAGGGAGGAGGTGGCAGAGTGAACACTGAAGCTTTCTTT.

V and J are TRBV7-9 and TRBJ2-2; D unresolved. V lost 8 bases and J 0 bases, leaving 7 bases between the germline ends. CDR1 and CDR2 (germline): SEHNR, FQNEAQ (reference sequence). The CDR3 consists of 13 residues. In DNA, the CDR3 is TGTGCCAGCGGATATACGAACACCGGGGAGCTGTTTTTT. This encodes CASGYTNTGELFF.

The rearrangement uses TRBV7-9 and TRBJ1-3, with D perhaps TRBD1 (5 bases). Germline CDR1 SEHNR, CDR2 FQNEAQ (reference sequence). V lost 3 bases, J lost 4 bases, and 10 bases lay in between. The CDR3 has 14 residues. The CDR3 reads CASSFSTEGNTIYF. The CDR3 DNA is TGTGCCAGCAGCTTCTCGACAGAGGGAAACACCATATATTTT.

The chain carries TRBV18 and TRBJ1-2, with 8 nucleotides matching TRBD1. Looked up from germline, CDR1 is KGHSH and CDR2 is LQKENI. V shed 0 bases, J shed 6 bases, and the junction held 12 bases outside the gene matches. The CDR3 contains 17 residues. The CDR3 spells CASSPPGERQGYHGYTF. In nucleotides, the CDR3 is TGTGCCAGCTCACCACCGGGGGAGAGACAGGGGTACCATGGCTACACCTTC.

The rearrangement links TRBV4-1 to TRBJ1-4; D not resolved. V was clipped by 4 bases and J by 5 bases, with 17 bases between them. This CDR3 comprises 16 residues. CDR1 and CDR2 (germline): MGHRA, YSYEKL. As DNA, the CDR3 is TGCGCCAGCAGCCGAGTAGGATCGGGATTGAATGAAAAACTGTTTTTT. Translated, it gives CASSRVGSGLNEKLFF.

The DNA of the CDR3 is TGCGCCAGCAGCAATCCGACAAGGGGGGGTACTAATGAAAAACTGTTTTTT. It yields the protein CASSNPTRGGTNEKLFF. The rearrangement uses TRBV5-1 and TRBJ1-4, with a possible D match to TRBD1 (6 bases). CDR1 is SGHRS and CDR2 is YFSETQ in the germline V gene. This CDR3 region has 17 residues. Deletions cut 4 bases from V and 2 bases from J, with 18 bases between.

V usage is TRBV7-9 and J usage is TRBJ1-3; 9 bases are shared with TRBD1. This CDR3 region has 12 residues. Germline CDR1 reads SEHNR; CDR2 reads FQNEAQ (reference sequence). The J segment lost 10 bases and the V segment lost 4 bases, leaving 2 bases of the junction unmatched. CDR3 coding DNA: TGTGCCAGCAGCTCCGGACAGGGGACCATATATTTT. It specifies CASSSGQGTIYF. Based on the CDR3 plus reference TRBV7-9 and TRBJ1-3, the full variable domain is DTGVSQNPRHKITKRGQNVTFRCDPISEHNRLYWYRQTLGQGPEFLTYFQNEAQLEKSRLLSDRFSAERPKGSFSTLEIQRTEQGDSAMYLCASSSGQGTIYFGEGSWLTVV.

The chain combines TRBV28 with TRBJ1-4; 8 nucleotides line up with TRBD1. The CDR3 consists of 16 residues. V lost 5 bases, J lost 0 bases, and 5 bases stayed unmatched. CDR1 and CDR2 (germline): MDHEN, SYDVKM. CDR3 DNA sequence: TGTGCCAGCAGTCAGCAGGGGGCTTCAACTAATGAAAAACTGTTTTTT. Translated, it gives CASSQQGASTNEKLFF.

J is TRBJ2-3 and V is TRBV13, with 14 bases aligning to TRBD2. The CDR3 sequence is 17 residues long. V was pared by 1 base and J by 4 bases, with 4 bases of the junction left unmatched. Germline lookup yields CDR1 PRHDT and CDR2 FYEKMQ (reference sequence). Here the CDR3 DNA reads TGTGCCAGCAGCTTAGTGGGACTAGCGGGAGTCTCAGATACGCAGTATTTT. Translating gives CASSLVGLAGVSDTQYF.

The chain joins TRBV6-1 to TRBJ2-3; TRBD1 aligns across 9 bases. After removal of 7 bases from V and 1 base from J, the junction contained 3 bases not matched to a gene. Germline V gene lookup returns CDR1 MNHNS and CDR2 SASEGT. This CDR3 is built from 14 residues. CDR3 sequence (DNA): TGTGCCAGCACCTGGACAGGGGGCACAGATACGCAGTATTTT. Its translation is CASTWTGGTDTQYF.

Points on this clone: Other nucleotide sequences from this sample produce the same CDR3. V gene TRBV18 combines with J gene TRBJ1-5; TRBD1 might be the D (5 bases). With 2 bases removed from V and 6 bases from J, the gap between germline ends came to 8 bases. Germline loops: CDR1 KGHSH, CDR2 LQKENI. The CDR3 has 13 amino acids. The CDR3 spells CASSPGDGQPQHF. CDR3 in DNA: TGTGCCAGCTCACCAGGGGACGGTCAGCCCCAGCATTTT.

This chain connects TRBV29-1 to TRBJ2-5; no firm D call. Trimming took 4 bases from V and 9 from J, leaving 18 bases between them. CDR3 length: 13 amino acids. CDR1 and CDR2 (germline): SQVTM, ANQGSEA. The CDR3 region is CSVARNERDSQYF. The CDR3 region has the DNA TGCAGCGTTGCCCGGAACGAGAGAGACTCCCAGTACTTC.

The chain is built from TRBV4-2 and TRBJ1-4; 8 bases match TRBD1. The germline gives CDR1 LGHNA, CDR2 YNFKEQ. There are 18 residues in the CDR3. The junction had 12 bases not matched to a gene; V was cut back by 4 bases and J by 2 bases. Here the CDR3 DNA reads TGTGCCAGCAGCCGAGAACAGGGGGTTGTTTTCACTAATGAAAAACTGTTTTTT. Translation gives CASSREQGVVFTNEKLFF.

A single count supports this clone. The chain couples TRBV6-1 to TRBJ1-3; 7 nucleotides line up with TRBD1. Unmatched junction bases numbered 5, after V lost 5 bases and J lost 4 bases. The germline V gene has CDR1 MNHNS and CDR2 SASEGT. The CDR3 runs 14 residues. The CDR3: CASSLTGVGNTIYF. CDR3 in DNA: TGTGCCAGCAGTTTAACAGGGGTAGGAAACACCATATATTTT.

The chain employs TRBV4-3 and TRBJ1-4; 7 bases align to TRBD1. The CDR3 sequence is 15 residues long. CDR1 is LGHNA, CDR2 YSLEER, per germline. J was trimmed by 4 bases and V by 4 bases; bases with no gene match: 6. The CDR3 region is CASSPRDSYNEKLFF. CDR3 nucleotide sequence: TGCGCCAGCAGCCCCCGGGACAGTTATAATGAAAAACTGTTTTTT.